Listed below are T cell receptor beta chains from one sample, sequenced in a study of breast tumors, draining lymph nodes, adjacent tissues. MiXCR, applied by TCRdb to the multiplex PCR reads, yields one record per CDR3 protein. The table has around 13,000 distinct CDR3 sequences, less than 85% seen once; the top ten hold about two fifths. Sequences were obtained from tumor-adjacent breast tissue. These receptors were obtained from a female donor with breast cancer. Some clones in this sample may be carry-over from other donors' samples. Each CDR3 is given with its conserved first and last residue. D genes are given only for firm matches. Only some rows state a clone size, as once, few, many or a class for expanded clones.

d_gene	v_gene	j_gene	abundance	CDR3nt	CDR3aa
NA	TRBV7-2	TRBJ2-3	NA	TGTGCCAGCAGCTACAAGTCATATACGCAGTATTTT	CASSYKSYTQYF
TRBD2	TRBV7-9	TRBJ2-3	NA	TGTGCCAGCAGCTTCGAGCGGGAGACTACAGATACGCAGTATTTT	CASSFERETTDTQYF
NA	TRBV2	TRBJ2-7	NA	TGTGCCAGCAGTGGCCAGGGTTCCCACGAGCAGTACTTC	CASSGQGSHEQYF
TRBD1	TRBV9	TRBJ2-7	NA	TGTGCCAGCAGCGAACGACAGGGCTACGAGCAGTACTTC	CASSERQGYEQYF
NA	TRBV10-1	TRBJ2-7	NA	TGCGCCAGCAAAGGGGGTTACGAGCAGTACTTC	CASKGGYEQYF
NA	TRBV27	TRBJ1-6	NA	TGTGCCAGCAGTTTTGCGACAGCCTTCTCACCCCTCCACTTT	CASSFATAFSPLHF
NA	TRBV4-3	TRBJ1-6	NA	TGCGCCAGCAGCCACCAATTGGGGACGGGAGATTCACCCCTCCACTTT	CASSHQLGTGDSPLHF
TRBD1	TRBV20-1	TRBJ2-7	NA	TGCAGTGCTAGTCGACAGGGATTCTCCTACGAGCAGTACTTC	CSASRQGFSYEQYF
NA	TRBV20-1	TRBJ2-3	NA	TGCAGTGCCGGTGGGGGCGGCACAGATACGCAGTATTTT	CSAGGGGTDTQYF
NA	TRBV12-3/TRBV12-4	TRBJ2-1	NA	TGTGCCAGCAGCCCGGGTGGTGAGCAGTTCTTC	CASSPGGEQFF
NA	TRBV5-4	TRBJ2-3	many	TGTGCCAGCAGCTTGGGCCAGTCAGATACGCAGTATTTT	CASSLGQSDTQYF
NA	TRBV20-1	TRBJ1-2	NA	TGCAGTGCTAGGGTCCGGCGGCAGCGAGGAAGGGGTAACTATGGCTACACCTTC	CSARVRRQRGRGNYGYTF
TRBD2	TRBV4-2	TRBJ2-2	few	TGTGCCAGCAGCCAAGATCGGCCTAGCGGGAGGTCCTACAAGAACACCGGGGAGCTGTTTTTT	CASSQDRPSGRSYKNTGELFF
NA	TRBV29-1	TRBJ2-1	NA	TGCAGCGTTGTAAAACAGGCGGCCTACAATGAGCAGTTCTTC	CSVVKQAAYNEQFF
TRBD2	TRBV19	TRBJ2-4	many	TGTGCCAGTAGTATACCCCCCTTTAGGACTAGCGGGGATGGCAAAAACATTCAGTACTTC	CASSIPPFRTSGDGKNIQYF
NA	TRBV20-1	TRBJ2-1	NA	TGCAGTGCTAGTAGTCCGGGAGAGATGGATGAGCAGTTCTTC	CSASSPGEMDEQFF
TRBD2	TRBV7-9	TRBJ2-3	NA	TGTGCCAGCAGCCCCGGACTAGCGGGGCCAGATACGCAGTATTTT	CASSPGLAGPDTQYF
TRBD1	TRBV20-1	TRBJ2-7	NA	TGCAGTGCTAGAGGGCAGGGGGAAGTCTACGAGCAGTACTTC	CSARGQGEVYEQYF
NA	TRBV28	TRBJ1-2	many	TGTGCCAGCAGCGCAAGCCTCGGCAGGGGCTTCTATGGCTACACCTTC	CASSASLGRGFYGYTF
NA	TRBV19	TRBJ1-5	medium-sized	TGTGCCAGTAGTCGGCGAGAGGGCAATCAGCCCCAGCATTTT	CASSRREGNQPQHF
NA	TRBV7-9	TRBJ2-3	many	TGTGCCAGCGGAAAAGCCGGCACAGATACGCAGTATTTT	CASGKAGTDTQYF
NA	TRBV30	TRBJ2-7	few	TGTGCCTGGAGTGCTGGGGTGTCGTTGTACGAGCAGTACTTC	CAWSAGVSLYEQYF
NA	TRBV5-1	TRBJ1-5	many	TGCGCCAGCAGCTTGGTCCTCCCCCTGGGGGGACACCGAAGCAATCAGCCCCAGCATTTT	CASSLVLPLGGHRSNQPQHF
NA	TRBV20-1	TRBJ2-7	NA	TGCAGTGCTACCGGGACTCGCTTCTACGAGCAGTACTTC	CSATGTRFYEQYF
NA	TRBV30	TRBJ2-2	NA	TGTGCCTGGAGTGTTCTAGCCGGGGAGCTGTTTTTT	CAWSVLAGELFF
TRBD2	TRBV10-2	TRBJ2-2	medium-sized	TGCGCCAGCAGGGCTAGCGGGAACACCGGGGAGCTGTTTTTT	CASRASGNTGELFF
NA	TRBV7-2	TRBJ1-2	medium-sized	TGTGCCAGCAGCTTATCTCTCTGGTTCAGTGGCTACACCTTC	CASSLSLWFSGYTF
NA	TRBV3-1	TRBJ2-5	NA	TGTGCCAGCAGCCAAGGGTGGGGGCTTCGAGAGACCCAGTACTTC	CASSQGWGLRETQYF
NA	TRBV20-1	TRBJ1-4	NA	TGCAGTTCTGCAACTAATGAAAAACTGTTTTTT	CSSATNEKLFF
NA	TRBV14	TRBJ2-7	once	TGTGCCAGCAGCCAAGAACTTATAGGCGAGCAGTACTTC	CASSQELIGEQYF
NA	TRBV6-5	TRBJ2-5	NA	TGTGCCAGCAGTTACTCCCCTGGTGGGGCCTTCCAAGAGACCCAGTACTTC	CASSYSPGGAFQETQYF
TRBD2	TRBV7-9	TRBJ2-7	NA	TGTGCCAGCAGCTCCAGACTAGCGGGGCAATACGAGCAGTACTTC	CASSSRLAGQYEQYF
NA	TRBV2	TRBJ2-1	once	TGTGCCAGCAGGGGCGGGACGGCCTACAATGAGCAGTTCTTC	CASRGGTAYNEQFF
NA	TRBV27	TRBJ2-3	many	TGTGCCAGCAGTTTCCCCCCGGGGCTAGTCAGCACAGATACGCAGTATTTT	CASSFPPGLVSTDTQYF
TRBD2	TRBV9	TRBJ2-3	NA	TGTGCCAGCAGCGTAGCCGGAGCGGGAGGAGGGGATACGCAGTATTTT	CASSVAGAGGGDTQYF
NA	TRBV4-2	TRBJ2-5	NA	TGTGCCAGCAGCCAAGCTTTGGATAGAGACCTCGGGACCCAGTACTTC	CASSQALDRDLGTQYF
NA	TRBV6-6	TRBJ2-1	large	TGTGCCAGCAGCCCGACAGGGCGCGGGGCAAGCTCCTACAATGAGCAGTTCTTC	CASSPTGRGASSYNEQFF
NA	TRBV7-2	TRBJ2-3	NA	TGTGCCAGCAGCTCCCCGGGACTCGGCACAGATACGCAGTATTTT	CASSSPGLGTDTQYF
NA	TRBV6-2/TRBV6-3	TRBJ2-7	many	TGTGCCAGCTGGGCGAACTACGAGCAGTACTTC	CASWANYEQYF
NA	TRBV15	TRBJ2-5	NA	TGTGCCACCAGCGGGGGTGGGGGGCTAGAGACCCAGTACTTC	CATSGGGGLETQYF
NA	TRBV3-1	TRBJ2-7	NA	TGTGCCAGCAGCCAAGGGACTATCTCCTTTCGCGAGCAGTACTTC	CASSQGTISFREQYF
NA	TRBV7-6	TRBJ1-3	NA	TGTGCCAGCAGCTTGGGCCCCAGCTCTGGAAACACCATATATTTT	CASSLGPSSGNTIYF
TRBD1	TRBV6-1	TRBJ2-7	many	TGTGCCAGCAGTCTGACAGGGAGAGGCGAGCAGTACTTC	CASSLTGRGEQYF
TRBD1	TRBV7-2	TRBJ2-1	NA	TGTGCCAGCAGCCCTACCCTGGCAGGGGGCAATTCTAATGAGCAGTTCTTC	CASSPTLAGGNSNEQFF
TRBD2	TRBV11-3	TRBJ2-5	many	TGTGCCAGCAGTTTTGGATCCTTACTAGCGGGCCAAGAGACCCAGTACTTC	CASSFGSLLAGQETQYF
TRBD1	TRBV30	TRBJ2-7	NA	TGTGCCTGGAGTACCCGGACAGGGCGCCCCTACGAGCAGTACTTC	CAWSTRTGRPYEQYF
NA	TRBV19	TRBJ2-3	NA	TGTGCCAGTAGTATCGCCAGTAACACAGATACGCAGTATTTT	CASSIASNTDTQYF
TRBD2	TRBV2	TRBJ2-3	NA	TGTGCCAGCGCCCCGGGACTAGCACAAGGGGGAGATACGCAGTATTTT	CASAPGLAQGGDTQYF
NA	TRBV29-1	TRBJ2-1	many	TGCAGCGTCCAGGGACTTCCCCTGTACAATGAGCAGTTCTTC	CSVQGLPLYNEQFF
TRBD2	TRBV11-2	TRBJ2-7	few	TGTGCCAGCAGCTTAGAAAGCGGGAGCCGGTCCTACGAGCAGTACTTC	CASSLESGSRSYEQYF
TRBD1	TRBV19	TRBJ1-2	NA	TGTGCCAGTAGTATATGGCGGTCAGGGGGGCAGCGTTATGGCTACACCTTC	CASSIWRSGGQRYGYTF
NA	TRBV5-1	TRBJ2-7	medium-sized	TGCGCCAGCAGCTGGGGGCACGGTGACTCCTACGAGCAGTACTTC	CASSWGHGDSYEQYF
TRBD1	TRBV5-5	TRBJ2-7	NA	TGTGCCAGCAGCTTGGCCGCGACAGGGGTCTACGAGCAGTACTTC	CASSLAATGVYEQYF
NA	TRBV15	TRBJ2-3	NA	TGTGCCACCAGCAGAGTGGGTAGCACAGATACGCAGTATTTT	CATSRVGSTDTQYF
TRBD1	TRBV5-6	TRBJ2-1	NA	TGTGCCAGCAGCTCGGGACAGGTATACAATGAGCAGTTCTTC	CASSSGQVYNEQFF
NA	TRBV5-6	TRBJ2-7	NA	TGTGCCAGCAGCTTTGATCGGGCAACCTCCTACGAGCAGTACTTC	CASSFDRATSYEQYF
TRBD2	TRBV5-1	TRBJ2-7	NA	TGCGCCAGCAGCTCCCTTACTAGCGGAACTAACTACGAGCAGTACTTC	CASSSLTSGTNYEQYF